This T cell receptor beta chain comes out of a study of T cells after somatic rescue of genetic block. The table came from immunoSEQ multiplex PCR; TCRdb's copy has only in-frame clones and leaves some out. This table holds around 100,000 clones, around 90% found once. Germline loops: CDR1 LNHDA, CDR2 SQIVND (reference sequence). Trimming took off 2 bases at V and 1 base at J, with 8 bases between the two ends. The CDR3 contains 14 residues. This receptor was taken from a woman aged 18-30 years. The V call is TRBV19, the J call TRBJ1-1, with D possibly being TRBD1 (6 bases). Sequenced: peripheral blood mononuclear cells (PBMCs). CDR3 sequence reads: CASSIRGQNTEAFF. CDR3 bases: TGTGCCAGTAGTATAAGGGGACAGAACACTGAAGCTTTCTTT.